This T cell receptor beta chain was captured in a study of T cell responses to AZD1222 COVID-19 vaccine. Concerning this clone itself: The target antigen is unknown.

Overall study results and limits: Donors were mostly white British, more females; clonal diversity possibly underestimated.

TCRdb's copy holds only in-frame clones and misses some; the assay was immunoSEQ multiplex PCR. In the table there are about 110,000 clones, over 85% of which are singletons. The V end lost 1 base, the J end lost 4 bases, and 17 bases lay between the germline ends. The CDR3 has 18 residues. Germline-derived CDR1 and CDR2 are KGHSH and LQKENI. The rearrangement links TRBV18 to TRBJ2-6; D is tentatively TRBD1 or TRBD2 (6 bases each). This TCR came from an adult in good health. Source: peripheral blood, taken on day 0 of MenACWY control vaccination. DNA for the CDR3: TGTGCCAGCTCACCACGCAGCCCAGGGGCGGGGGGGGCCAACGTCCTGACTTTC. It specifies CASSPRSPGAGGANVLTF.